The text below deals with one T cell receptor (beta chain). Its antigen remains unidentified. These data come from a study of post-analysis software for immune sequencing data. Study-wide background: As for disease course, relapsing-remitting, secondary progressive and progressive-relapsing multiple sclerosis were all included. Overall study findings and caveats: Elevated frequency relative to controls characterized several TRBV segments in patients, TRBV5-6, TRBV5-1 and TRBV20-1 among them.

CDR1 is DFQATT and CDR2 is SNEGSKA in the germline V gene (reference sequence). There are 14 residues in the CDR3. V lost 0 bases to trimming and J lost 5 bases, with 13 bases between them. Prepared libraries of TCR beta cDNA carried unique molecular identifiers. TCRdb reprocessed the PCR reads via MiXCR and lists one record per CDR3 protein. The sample consists of roughly 540,000 distinct CDR3 sequences, around 31% of them appearing once. Input material: blood. The chain carries TRBV20-1 and TRBJ2-5; D may be TRBD1 or TRBD2 (5 bases each). The receptor comes from a girl under 18 with multiple sclerosis. CDR3 sequence (DNA): TGCAGTGCTAGAGATCAGGGTCGAGGGGAGACCCAGTACTTC. Translated, it gives CSARDQGRGETQYF.